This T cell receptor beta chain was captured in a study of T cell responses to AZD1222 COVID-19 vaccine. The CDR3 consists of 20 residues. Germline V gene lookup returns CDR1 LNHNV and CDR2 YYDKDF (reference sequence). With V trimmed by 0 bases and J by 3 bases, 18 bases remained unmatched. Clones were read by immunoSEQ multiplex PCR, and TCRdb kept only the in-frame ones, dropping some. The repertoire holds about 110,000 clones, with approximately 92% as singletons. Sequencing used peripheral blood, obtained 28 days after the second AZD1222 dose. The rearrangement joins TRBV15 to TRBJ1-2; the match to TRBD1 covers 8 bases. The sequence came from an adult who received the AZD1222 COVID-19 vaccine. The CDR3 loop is CATSRDSYGQGGWDDYGYTF. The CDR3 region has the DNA TGTGCCACCAGCAGAGATTCATACGGACAGGGCGGATGGGACGACTATGGCTACACCTTC.